The TCR beta chain under discussion was sequenced for a study of blood T cell repertoires in COVID-19. At the level of the study: COVID-19 samples from acute and convalescent phases originated in the United States, Italy and Spain.

The CDR3 length is 11 residues. In the source study's methods: Reference gene primer amplification yielded estimated nucleated cell counts. Assay used: immunoSEQ multiplex PCR; TCRdb lists only in-frame clones, some missing. The V and J calls and clone size come from that table; D and trimming were worked out from the DNA. The table records approximately 180,000 clones, 85% to 90% of them present only once. Regarding this clone: At one end, the junction sequence differs from germline, possibly due to a read error.

The sample comprised peripheral blood. The sequence was collected from a person in their 70s with COVID-19, enrolled during active disease. The rearrangement links TRBV12-3 or TRBV12-4 to TRBJ1-2; a weak D match, TRBD1 (5 bases). The CDR3 loop is CASSSTDRISF. The CDR3, as DNA: TGTGCCAGCAGTTCGACAGATAGAATAAGTTTC.